This T cell receptor (beta chain) was sequenced for a study of human T cells and chemical hapten exposure. Individual cDNA molecules (in the library) carried attached unique molecular identifiers. TCRdb reanalysed the RACE reads using MiXCR and keeps one entry per CDR3 protein. Found here are some 110,000 distinct CDR3 sequences, about 12% of them singletons; the top ten hold approximately 1.5%. With 5 bases removed from V and 7 bases from J, the gap between germline ends came to 9 bases. The germline gives CDR1 MDHEN, CDR2 SYDVKM. The CDR3 is made up of 12 amino acids. Time point indicated: patch test 1, 2 weeks after DPC sensitization. Indicated treatment: therapeutic diphenylcyclopropenone sensitization with weekly scalp DPC. The drawing of blood occurred before each patch test was applied. Sample donors consisted of patients with alopecia, aged 18 to 70 years, who were suitable for DPC.

This sequence joins TRBV28 and TRBJ1-3; D not resolved. This receptor was obtained from a woman between 50 and 59 years old with alopecia areata. Some clones in this sample may be carry-over from other donors' samples. The starting material was whole blood, obtained in connection with sensitization to the hapten diphenylcyclopropenone (DPC). CDR3 sequence: CASSPRFNTIYF. CDR3 coding DNA: TGTGCCAGCAGTCCCCGCTTTAACACCATATATTTT. Full variable domain (missing parts from reference TRBV28 and TRBJ1-3): DVKVTQSSRYLVKRTGEKVFLECVQDMDHENMFWYRQDPGLGLRLIYFSYDVKMKEKGDIPEGYSVSREKKERFSLILESASTNQTSMYLCASSPRFNTIYFGEGSWLTVV.